This T cell receptor (beta chain) was sequenced for a study of T cell changes during pregnancy in multiple sclerosis. Sequenced by immunoSEQ multiplex PCR; TCRdb stores in-frame clones only, minus some. The data show some 130,000 clones, approximately 96% seen once. This clone was recorded once. This receptor was identified in a female donor with multiple sclerosis, enrolled in a pregnancy study. This specimen was peripheral blood, taken after pregnancy.

The CDR3: CASSQNRGLTEAFF. The DNA for the CDR3 is TGTGCCAGCAGCCAAAACAGGGGGCTCACTGAAGCTTTCTTT. The rearrangement joins TRBV14 to TRBJ1-1, with TRBD1 matching over 9 bases. This CDR3 is built from 14 residues. V trimming: 2 bases; J trimming: 4 bases; junction bases outside the gene matches: 2. CDR1 is SGHDN and CDR2 is FVKESK in the germline V gene.